This T cell receptor (beta chain) was documented in a study of T-cell reconstitution after alpha-beta-depleted transplantation in children. Unique molecular identifiers were incorporated into the prepared TCRbeta library. One entry per CDR3 protein results from TCRdb running MiXCR on the PCR reads. This table has 190,000 or so distinct CDR3 sequences, around 6.8% appearing once. The germline V and J ends were trimmed by 0 bases and 2 bases, with 13 bases remaining between them. The germline V gene encodes CDR1 MGHRA and CDR2 YSYEKL. The CDR3 runs to 16 residues. At least ten counts were recorded for this clonotype.

This sequence originates from a human donor who donated a stem cell graft to a child with Wiskott-Aldrich syndrome. The chain carries TRBV4-1 and TRBJ2-5; D may match TRBD1 or TRBD2 (6 bases each). The sample in question was PBMCs from the stem cell graft donor, obtained from the stem cell graft. CDR3 region: CASSQEGGLLQETQYF. For the CDR3, the DNA is TGCGCCAGCAGCCAAGAAGGGGGACTCCTACAAGAGACCCAGTACTTC.